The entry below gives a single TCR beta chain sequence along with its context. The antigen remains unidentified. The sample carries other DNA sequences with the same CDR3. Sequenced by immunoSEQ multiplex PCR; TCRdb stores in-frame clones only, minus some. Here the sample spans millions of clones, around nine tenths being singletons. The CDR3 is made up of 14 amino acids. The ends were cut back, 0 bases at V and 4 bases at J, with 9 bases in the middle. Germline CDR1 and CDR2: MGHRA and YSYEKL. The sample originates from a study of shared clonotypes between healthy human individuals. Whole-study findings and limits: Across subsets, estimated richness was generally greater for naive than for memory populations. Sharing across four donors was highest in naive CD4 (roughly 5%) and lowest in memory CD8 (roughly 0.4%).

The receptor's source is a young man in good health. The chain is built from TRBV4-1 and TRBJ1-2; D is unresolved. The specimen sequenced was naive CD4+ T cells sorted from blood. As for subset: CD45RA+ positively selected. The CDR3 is CASSQDTGVYGYTF. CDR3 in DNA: TGCGCCAGCAGCCAAGATACCGGGGTCTATGGCTACACCTTC.